The subject of this entry is one T cell receptor (beta chain). Its antigen is unknown. The data stem from a study of CD8+CD57+ T cells in acquired aplastic anemia. Study-level findings and limits: About 27 shared CD8+ CDR3s appeared highly expressed within patients' immunodominant clones.

V lost 3 bases and J lost 7; bases outside the gene matches: 4. The CDR3 has 15 amino acids. Profiles of TCR beta VDJ and CDR3 were generated from a genomic DNA template. TCRdb fed the reads into MiXCR, producing one record per CDR3 protein. Among 150,000 to 200,000 distinct CDR3 sequences listed, 55% to 70% were seen once. The TCR originated in a human donor with severe aplastic anemia or a healthy control (not recorded which). Sequences were obtained from sorted CD4+, CD8+, or CD8+CD57+ T cells (not recorded which) from PBMCs. The chain joins TRBV12-3 or TRBV12-4 to TRBJ1-6; 9 bases align to TRBD1. The CDR3 DNA sequence: TGTGCCAGCAGTTTTAGGGACAGGGTGAATTCACCCCTCCACTTT. Protein: CASSFRDRVNSPLHF.